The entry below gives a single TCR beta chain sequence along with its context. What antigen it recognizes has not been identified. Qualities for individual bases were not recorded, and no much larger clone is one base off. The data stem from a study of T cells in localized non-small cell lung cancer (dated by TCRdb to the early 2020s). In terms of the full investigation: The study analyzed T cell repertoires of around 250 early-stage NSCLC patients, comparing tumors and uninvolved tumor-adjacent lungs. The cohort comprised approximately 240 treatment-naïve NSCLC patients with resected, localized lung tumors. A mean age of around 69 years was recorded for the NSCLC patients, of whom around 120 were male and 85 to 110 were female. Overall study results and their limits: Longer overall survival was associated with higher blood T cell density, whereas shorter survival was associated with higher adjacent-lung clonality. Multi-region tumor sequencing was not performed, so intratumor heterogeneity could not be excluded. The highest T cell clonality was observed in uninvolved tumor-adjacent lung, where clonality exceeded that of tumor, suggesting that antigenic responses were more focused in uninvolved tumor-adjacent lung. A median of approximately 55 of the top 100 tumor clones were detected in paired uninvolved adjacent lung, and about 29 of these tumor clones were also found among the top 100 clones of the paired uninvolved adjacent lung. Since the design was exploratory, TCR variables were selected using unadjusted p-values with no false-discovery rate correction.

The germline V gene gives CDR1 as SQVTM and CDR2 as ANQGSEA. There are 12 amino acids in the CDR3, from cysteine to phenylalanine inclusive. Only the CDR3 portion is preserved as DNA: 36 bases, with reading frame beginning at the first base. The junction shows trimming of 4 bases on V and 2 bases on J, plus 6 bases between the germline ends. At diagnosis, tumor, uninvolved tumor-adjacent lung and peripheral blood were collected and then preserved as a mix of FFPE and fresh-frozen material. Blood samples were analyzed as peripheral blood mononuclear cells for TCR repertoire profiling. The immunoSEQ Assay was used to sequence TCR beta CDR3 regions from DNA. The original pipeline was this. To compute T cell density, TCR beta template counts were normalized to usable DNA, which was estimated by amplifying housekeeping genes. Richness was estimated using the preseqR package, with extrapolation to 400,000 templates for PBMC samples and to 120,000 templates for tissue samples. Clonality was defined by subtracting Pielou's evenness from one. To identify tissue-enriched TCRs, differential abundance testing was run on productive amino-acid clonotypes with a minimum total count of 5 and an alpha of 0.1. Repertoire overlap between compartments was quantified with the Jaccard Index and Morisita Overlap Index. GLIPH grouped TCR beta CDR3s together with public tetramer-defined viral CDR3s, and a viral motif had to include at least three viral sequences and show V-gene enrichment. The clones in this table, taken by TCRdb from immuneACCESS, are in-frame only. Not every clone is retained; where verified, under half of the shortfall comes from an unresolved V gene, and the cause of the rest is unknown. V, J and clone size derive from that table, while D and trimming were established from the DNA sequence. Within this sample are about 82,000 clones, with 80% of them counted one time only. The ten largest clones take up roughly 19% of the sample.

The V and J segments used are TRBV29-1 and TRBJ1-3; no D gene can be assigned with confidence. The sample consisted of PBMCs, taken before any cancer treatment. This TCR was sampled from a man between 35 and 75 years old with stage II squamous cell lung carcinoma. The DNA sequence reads TGCAGCGTTGTCGGGCCTGGAAACACCATATATTTT. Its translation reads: CSVVGPGNTIYF.